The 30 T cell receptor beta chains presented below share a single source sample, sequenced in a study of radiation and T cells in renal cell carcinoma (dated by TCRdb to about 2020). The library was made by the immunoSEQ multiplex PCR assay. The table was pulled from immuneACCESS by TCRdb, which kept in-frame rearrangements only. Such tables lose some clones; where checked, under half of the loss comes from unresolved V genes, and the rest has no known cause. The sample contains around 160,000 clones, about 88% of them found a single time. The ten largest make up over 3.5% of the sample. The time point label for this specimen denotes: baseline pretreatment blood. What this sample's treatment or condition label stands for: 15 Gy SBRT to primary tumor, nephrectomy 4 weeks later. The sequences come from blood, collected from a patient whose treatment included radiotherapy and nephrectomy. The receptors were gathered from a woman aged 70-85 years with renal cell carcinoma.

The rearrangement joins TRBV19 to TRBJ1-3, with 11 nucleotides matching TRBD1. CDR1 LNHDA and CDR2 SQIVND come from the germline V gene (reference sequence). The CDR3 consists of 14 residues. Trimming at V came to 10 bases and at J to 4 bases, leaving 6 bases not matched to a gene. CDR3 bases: TGTGCCACCGGACAGGGGGCATCGGGAAACACCATATATTTT. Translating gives CATGQGASGNTIYF.

The CDR3 region is CASSTQGYNSPLHF. The CDR3 region has the DNA TGTGCCAGCAGTACACAGGGATATAATTCACCCCTCCACTTT. The rearrangement uses TRBV28 and TRBJ1-6; a possible D gene is TRBD1 (6 bases). CDR1 and CDR2 from the germline V gene are MDHEN and SYDVKM. V dropped 5 bases and J dropped 4 bases, with 9 bases sitting between them. The CDR3 is made up of 14 amino acids.

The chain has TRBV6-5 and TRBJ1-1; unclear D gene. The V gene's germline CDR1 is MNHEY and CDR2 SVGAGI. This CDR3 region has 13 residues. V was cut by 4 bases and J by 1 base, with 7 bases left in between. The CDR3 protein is CASSSFRNTEAFF. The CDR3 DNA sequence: TGTGCCAGCAGTTCCTTTAGGAACACTGAAGCTTTCTTT.

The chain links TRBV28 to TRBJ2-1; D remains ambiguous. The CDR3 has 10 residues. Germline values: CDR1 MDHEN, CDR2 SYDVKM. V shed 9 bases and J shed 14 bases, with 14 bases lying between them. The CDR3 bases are TGTGCCAGTTCCGGTCAAAGGGAGTTCTTC. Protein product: CASSGQREFF.

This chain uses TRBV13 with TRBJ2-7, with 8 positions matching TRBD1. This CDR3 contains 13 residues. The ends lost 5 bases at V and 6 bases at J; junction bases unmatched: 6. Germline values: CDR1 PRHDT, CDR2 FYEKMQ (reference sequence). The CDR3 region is CASSEAGGREQYF. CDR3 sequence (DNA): TGTGCCAGCAGCGAAGCAGGGGGCCGCGAGCAGTACTTC. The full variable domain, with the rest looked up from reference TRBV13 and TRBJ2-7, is AAGVIQSPRHLIKEKRETATLKCYPIPRHDTVYWYQQGPGQDPQFLISFYEKMQSDKGSIPDRFSAQQFSDYHSELNMSSLELGDSALYFCASSEAGGREQYFGPGTRLTVT.

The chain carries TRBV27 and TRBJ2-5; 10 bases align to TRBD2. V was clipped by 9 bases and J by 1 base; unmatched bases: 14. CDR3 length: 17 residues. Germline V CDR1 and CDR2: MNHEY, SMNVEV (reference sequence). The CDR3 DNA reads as TGTGCCAGGCCCGTAGCGGGGGGCCTATGTTTCCAAGAGACCCAGTACTTC. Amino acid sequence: CARPVAGGLCFQETQYF.

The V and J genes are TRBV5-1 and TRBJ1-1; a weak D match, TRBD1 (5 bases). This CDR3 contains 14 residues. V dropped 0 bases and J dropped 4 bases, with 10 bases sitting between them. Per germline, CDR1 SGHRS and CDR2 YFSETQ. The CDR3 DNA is TGCGCCAGCAGCTTGGACCAGGGTGGCACTGAAGCTTTCTTT. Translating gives CASSLDQGGTEAFF.

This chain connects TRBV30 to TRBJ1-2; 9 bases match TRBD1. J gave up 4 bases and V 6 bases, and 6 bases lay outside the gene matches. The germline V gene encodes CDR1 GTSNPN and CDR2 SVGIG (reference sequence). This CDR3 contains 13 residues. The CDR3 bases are TGTGCCTGCCCGGGACAGGGCCGCTATGGCTACACCTTC. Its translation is CACPGQGRYGYTF.

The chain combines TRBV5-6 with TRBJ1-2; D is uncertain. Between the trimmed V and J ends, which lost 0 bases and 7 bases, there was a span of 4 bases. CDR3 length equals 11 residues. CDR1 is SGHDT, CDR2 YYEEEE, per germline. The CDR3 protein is CASSLDIGYTF. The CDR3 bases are TGTGCCAGCAGCTTGGATATTGGCTACACCTTC.

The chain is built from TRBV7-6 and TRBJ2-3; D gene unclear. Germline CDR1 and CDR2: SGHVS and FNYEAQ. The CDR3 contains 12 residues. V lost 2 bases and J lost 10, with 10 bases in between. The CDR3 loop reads CASSLKGKPQYF. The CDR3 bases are TGTGCCAGCAGCTTAAAAGGGAAACCGCAGTATTTT.

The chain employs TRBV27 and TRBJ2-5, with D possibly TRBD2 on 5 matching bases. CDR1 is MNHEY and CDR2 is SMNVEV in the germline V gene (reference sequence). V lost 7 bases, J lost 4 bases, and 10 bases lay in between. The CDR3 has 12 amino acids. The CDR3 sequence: CASTPEGETQYF. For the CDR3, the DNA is TGTGCCAGCACCCCAGAGGGAGAGACCCAGTACTTC.

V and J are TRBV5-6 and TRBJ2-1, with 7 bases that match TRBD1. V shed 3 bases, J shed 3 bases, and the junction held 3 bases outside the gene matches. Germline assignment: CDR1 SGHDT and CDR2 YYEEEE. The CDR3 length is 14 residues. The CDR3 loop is CASSSGTDYNEQFF. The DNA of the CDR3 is TGTGCCAGCAGCTCGGGGACAGACTACAATGAGCAGTTCTTC.

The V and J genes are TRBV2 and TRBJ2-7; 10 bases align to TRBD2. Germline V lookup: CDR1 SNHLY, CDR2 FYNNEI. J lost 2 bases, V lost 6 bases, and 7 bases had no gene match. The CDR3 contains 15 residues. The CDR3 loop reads CASRPLAGATYEQYF. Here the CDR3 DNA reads TGTGCCAGCAGACCCCTAGCGGGGGCTACCTACGAGCAGTACTTC.

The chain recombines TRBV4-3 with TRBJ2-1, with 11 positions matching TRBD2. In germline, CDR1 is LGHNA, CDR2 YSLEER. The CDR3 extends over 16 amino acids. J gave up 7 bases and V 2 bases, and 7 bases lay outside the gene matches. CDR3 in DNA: TGCGCCAGCAGCCAAACCCTAGCGGGGGGATGGAATGAGCAGTTCTTC. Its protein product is CASSQTLAGGWNEQFF.

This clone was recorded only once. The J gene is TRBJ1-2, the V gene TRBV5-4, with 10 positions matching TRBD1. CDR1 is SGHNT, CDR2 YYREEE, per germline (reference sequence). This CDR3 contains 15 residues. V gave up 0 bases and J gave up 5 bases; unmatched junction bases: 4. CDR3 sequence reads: CASSLGGQGKYGYTF. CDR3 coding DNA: TGTGCCAGCAGCTTGGGGGGACAGGGGAAGTATGGCTACACCTTC.

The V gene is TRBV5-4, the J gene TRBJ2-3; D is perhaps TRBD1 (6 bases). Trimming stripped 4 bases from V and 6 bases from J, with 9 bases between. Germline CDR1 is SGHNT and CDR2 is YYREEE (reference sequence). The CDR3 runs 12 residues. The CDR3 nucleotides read TGTGCCAGCAGCCTTCAGGGGGATACGCAGTATTTT. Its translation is CASSLQGDTQYF. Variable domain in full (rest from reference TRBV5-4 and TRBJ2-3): ETGVTQSPTHLIKTRGQQVTLRCSSQSGHNTVSWYQQALGQGPQFIFQYYREEENGRGNFPPRFSGLQFPNYSSELNVNALELDDSALYLCASSLQGDTQYFGPGTRLTVL.

The CDR3 region has the DNA TGTGCCAGCAGTTACTCGGGGGCAAGTGGAAACACCATATATTTT. This translates into CASSYSGASGNTIYF. V and J are TRBV6-5 and TRBJ1-3; D may be TRBD1 (6 bases). Germline V CDR1 and CDR2: MNHEY, SVGAGI. Trimming removed 0 bases from V and 3 bases from J, with 9 bases in between. This CDR3 is 15 amino acids long.

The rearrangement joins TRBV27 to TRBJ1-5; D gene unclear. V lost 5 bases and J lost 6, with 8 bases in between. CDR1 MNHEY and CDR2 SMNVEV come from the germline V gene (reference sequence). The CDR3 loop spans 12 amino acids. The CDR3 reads CASSTHAQPQHF. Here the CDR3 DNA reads TGTGCCAGCAGTACCCATGCTCAGCCCCAGCATTTT.

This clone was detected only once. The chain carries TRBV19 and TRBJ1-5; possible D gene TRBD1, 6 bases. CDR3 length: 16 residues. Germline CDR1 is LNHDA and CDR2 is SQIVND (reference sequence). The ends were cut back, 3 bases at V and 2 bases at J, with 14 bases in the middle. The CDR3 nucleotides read TGTGCCAGTAGTATTGGACAGTATAAGGGCAATCAGCCCCAGCATTTT. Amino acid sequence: CASSIGQYKGNQPQHF.

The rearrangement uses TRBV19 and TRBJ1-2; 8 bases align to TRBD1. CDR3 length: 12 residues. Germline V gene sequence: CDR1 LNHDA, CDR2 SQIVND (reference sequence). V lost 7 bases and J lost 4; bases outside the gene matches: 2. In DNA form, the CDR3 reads TGTGCCAGTAACGACAGGGGCTATGGCTACACCTTC. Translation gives CASNDRGYGYTF. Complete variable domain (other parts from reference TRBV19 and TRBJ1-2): DGGITQSPKYLFRKEGQNVTLSCEQNLNHDAMYWYRQDPGQGLRLIYYSQIVNDFQKGDIAEGYSVSREKKESFPLTVTSAQKNPTAFYLCASNDRGYGYTFGSGTRLTVV.

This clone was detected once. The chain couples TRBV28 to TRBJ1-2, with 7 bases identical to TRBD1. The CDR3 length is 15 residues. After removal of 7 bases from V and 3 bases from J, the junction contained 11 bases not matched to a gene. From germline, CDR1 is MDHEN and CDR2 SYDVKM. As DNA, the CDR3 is TGTGCCAGCACCCGACGGGGCAGGGGGGACTATGGCTACACCTTC. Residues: CASTRRGRGDYGYTF.

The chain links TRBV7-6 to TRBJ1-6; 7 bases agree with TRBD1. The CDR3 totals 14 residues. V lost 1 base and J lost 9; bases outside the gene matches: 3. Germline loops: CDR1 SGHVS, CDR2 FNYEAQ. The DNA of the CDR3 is TGTGCCAGCAGCTTAGGGCAGGGGGTTTCACCCCTCCACTTT. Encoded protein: CASSLGQGVSPLHF. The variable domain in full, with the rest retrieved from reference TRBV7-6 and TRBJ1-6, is GAGVSQSPRYKVTKRGQDVALRCDPISGHVSLYWYRQALGQGPEFLTYFNYEAQQDKSGLPNDRFSAERPEGSISTLTIQRTEQRDSAMYRCASSLGQGVSPLHFGNGTRLTVT.

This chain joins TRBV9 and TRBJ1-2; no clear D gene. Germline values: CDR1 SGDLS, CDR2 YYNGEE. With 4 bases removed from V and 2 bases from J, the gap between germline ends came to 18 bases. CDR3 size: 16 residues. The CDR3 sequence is CASSPQNGVVNYGYTF. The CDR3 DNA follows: TGTGCCAGCAGCCCCCAAAACGGGGTCGTAAACTATGGCTACACCTTC.

CDR3: CASRLRDRANSPLHF. CDR3 coding DNA: TGTGCCAGCAGGCTCCGGGACAGGGCTAATTCACCCCTCCACTTT. J is TRBJ1-6 and V is TRBV5-8; 9 nucleotides line up with TRBD1. CDR3 size: 15 residues. V shed 5 bases and J 6 bases; nucleotides not matched to a gene: 6. CDR1 and CDR2 from the germline V gene are SGHTS and YDEGEE.

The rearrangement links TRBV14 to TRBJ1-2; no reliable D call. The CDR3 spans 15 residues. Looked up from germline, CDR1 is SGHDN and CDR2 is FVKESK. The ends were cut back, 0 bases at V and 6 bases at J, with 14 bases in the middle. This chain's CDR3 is CASSQELAGGHGYTF. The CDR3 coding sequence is TGTGCCAGCAGCCAAGAGCTTGCCGGTGGGCATGGCTACACCTTC.

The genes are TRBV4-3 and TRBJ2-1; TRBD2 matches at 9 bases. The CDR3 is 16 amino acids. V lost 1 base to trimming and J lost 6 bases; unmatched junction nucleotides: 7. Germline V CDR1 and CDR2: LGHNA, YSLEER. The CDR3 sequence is CASSQASRGGLNEQFF. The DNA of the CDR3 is TGCGCCAGCAGCCAAGCATCGCGGGGGGGCCTCAATGAGCAGTTCTTC.

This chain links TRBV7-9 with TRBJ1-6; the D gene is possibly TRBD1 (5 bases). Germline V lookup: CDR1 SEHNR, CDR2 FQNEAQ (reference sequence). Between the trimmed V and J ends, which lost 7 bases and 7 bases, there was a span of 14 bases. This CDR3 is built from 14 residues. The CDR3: CASMQGGRNSPLHF. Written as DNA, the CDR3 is TGTGCCAGCATGCAGGGTGGAAGGAATTCACCCCTCCACTTT.

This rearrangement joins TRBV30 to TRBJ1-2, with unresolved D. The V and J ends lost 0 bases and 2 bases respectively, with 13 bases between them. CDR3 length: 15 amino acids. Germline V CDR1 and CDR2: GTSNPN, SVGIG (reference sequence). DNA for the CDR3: TGTGCCTGGAGTGTACGGGCAGTTTCCAACTATGGCTACACCTTC. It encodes CAWSVRAVSNYGYTF.

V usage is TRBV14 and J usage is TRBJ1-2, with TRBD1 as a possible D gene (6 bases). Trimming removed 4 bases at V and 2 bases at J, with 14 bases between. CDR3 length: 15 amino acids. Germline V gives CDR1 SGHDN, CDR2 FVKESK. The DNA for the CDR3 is TGTGCCAGCAGCCGGGACTACAGGGAGAACTATGGCTACACCTTC. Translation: CASSRDYRENYGYTF. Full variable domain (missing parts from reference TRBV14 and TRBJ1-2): EAGVTQFPSHSVIEKGQTVTLRCDPISGHDNLYWYRRVMGKEIKFLLHFVKESKQDESGMPNNRFLAERTGGTYSTLKVQPAELEDSGVYFCASSRDYRENYGYTFGSGTRLTVV.

The CDR3 coding sequence is TGCGCCAGCAGCATAGGACAGGGGGCCTCAGATACGCAGTATTTT. Amino acids: CASSIGQGASDTQYF. V gene TRBV5-1 combines with J gene TRBJ2-3, with 11 bases that match TRBD1. The J segment lost 4 bases and the V segment lost 4 bases, leaving 5 bases of the junction unmatched. This CDR3 is built from 15 residues. CDR1 is SGHRS and CDR2 is YFSETQ in the germline V gene. The full variable domain, its missing parts supplied by reference TRBV5-1 and TRBJ2-3, is KAGVTQTPRYLIKTRGQQVTLSCSPISGHRSVSWYQQTPGQGLQFLFEYFSETQRNKGNFPGRFSGRQFSNSRSEMNVSTLELGDSALYLCASSIGQGASDTQYFGPGTRLTVL.